This T cell receptor beta chain was captured in a study of vaccination and CD4 T cells after COVID-19. About the study: Convalescent individuals exhibited SARS-CoV-2 positivity on nasal swab PCR, with nine mild and one severe presentation. There were two doses of either BNT162b2 or mRNA-1273 vaccine given to participants. Three convalescent patients were sampled post-vaccination (at day 14 and at days 161 to 241).

Germline-derived CDR1 and CDR2 are MNHNS and SASEGT. V was clipped by 4 bases and J by 6 bases, with 10 bases between them. The CDR3 loop spans 12 amino acids. As to time point: late sampling 161 to 241 days after vaccination in three convalescent patients. One entry per CDR3 protein, called by TCRdb with MiXCR from the PCR reads. The sample has about 31,000 distinct CDR3 sequences; 45% to 50% are singletons. The source was CD4+ T cells from blood, collected about 7 months after SARS-CoV-2 vaccination. The chain uses TRBV6-1 and TRBJ2-7; D is ambiguous. The TCR sequence derives from a human donor who had recovered from COVID-19. The CDR3 nucleotides are TGTGCCAGCAGTGCCAGGAAAGGCGAGCAGTACTTC. It encodes CASSARKGEQYF.